This T cell receptor beta chain is drawn from a study of blood T cell repertoires in COVID-19. Across the whole study: T cells, B-cell-depleted T cells, or PBMCs supplied cDNA or gDNA.

The V end lost 9 bases, the J end lost 3 bases, and 23 bases lay between the germline ends. CDR1 is WSHSY and CDR2 is SAAADI in the germline V gene. The CDR3 spans 16 residues. This table comes from immunoSEQ multiplex PCR, and its TCRdb copy is limited to in-frame clones, with some not included. The sample lists around 150,000 clones; more than 65% were seen once. The J gene is TRBJ2-5, the V gene TRBV10-2, with D tentatively TRBD1 (6 bases). The sequencing sample was made of peripheral blood. The origin of this receptor is a woman older than 75 with acute or convalescent COVID-19. The CDR3 DNA reads TGCGCCAGTAGGGACCCTCCAGGGGAAACAAAAGAGACCCAGTACTTC. Amino acids: CASRDPPGETKETQYF.